This T cell receptor beta chain was observed in a study of cytomegalovirus exposure and HLA in healthy donors. CDR3 length equals 15 residues. PCR used 60 Vbeta primers and 13 Jbeta primers. Libraries were prepared by immunoSEQ multiplex PCR; TCRdb keeps only in-frame clonotypes and omits some of them. The record lists 100,000 to 150,000 clones, of which the ten most abundant hold roughly 1.6%. This sequence originates from a woman aged 40 to 50 in good health and CMV-seronegative. The material sequenced was PBMCs. The chain uses TRBV21-1 and TRBJ2-7; the table's TRBD1 call for D was not verified on the DNA. TRBV21-1 is a documented pseudogene. The CDR3 nucleotides read TGTGCCAGCAGCCCCCGGGACAGGGGGCTCCACGAGCAGTACTTC. Translating gives CASSPRDRGLHEQYF.